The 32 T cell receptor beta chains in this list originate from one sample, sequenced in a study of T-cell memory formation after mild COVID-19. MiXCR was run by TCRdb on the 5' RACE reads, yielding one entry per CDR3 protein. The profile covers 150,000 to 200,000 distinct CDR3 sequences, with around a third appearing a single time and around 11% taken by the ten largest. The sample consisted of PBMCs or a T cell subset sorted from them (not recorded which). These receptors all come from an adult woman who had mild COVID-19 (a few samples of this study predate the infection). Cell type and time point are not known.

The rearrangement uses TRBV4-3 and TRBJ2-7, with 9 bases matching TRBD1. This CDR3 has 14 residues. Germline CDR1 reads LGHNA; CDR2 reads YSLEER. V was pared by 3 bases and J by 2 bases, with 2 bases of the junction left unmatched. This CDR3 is CASSHRTGAYEQYF. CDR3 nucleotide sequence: TGCGCCAGCAGCCATCGGACAGGGGCCTACGAGCAGTACTTC.

The CDR3 DNA sequence: TGTGCCAGCAGCTTGGCCCTCAGGACAGGGGGAAATTCACCCCTCCACTTT. The encoded protein is CASSLALRTGGNSPLHF. The V call is TRBV5-5, the J call TRBJ1-6, with 10 bases that match TRBD1. Germline V gene lookup returns CDR1 SGHKS and CDR2 YYEKEE (reference sequence). The J segment lost 7 bases and the V segment lost 0 bases, leaving 7 bases of the junction unmatched. The CDR3 spans 17 residues. Supplemented by reference TRBV5-5 and TRBJ1-6, the full variable domain reads DAGVTQSPTHLIKTRGQQVTLRCSPISGHKSVSWYQQVLGQGPQFIFQYYEKEERGRGNFPDRFSARQFPNYSSELNVNALLLGDSALYLCASSLALRTGGNSPLHFGNGTRLTVT.

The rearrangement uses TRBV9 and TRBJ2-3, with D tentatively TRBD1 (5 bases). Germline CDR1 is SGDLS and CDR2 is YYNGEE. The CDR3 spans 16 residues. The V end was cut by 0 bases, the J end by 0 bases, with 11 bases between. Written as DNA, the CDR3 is TGTGCCAGCAGCGTAGGACACAGGACCAGCACAGATACGCAGTATTTT. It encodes CASSVGHRTSTDTQYF.

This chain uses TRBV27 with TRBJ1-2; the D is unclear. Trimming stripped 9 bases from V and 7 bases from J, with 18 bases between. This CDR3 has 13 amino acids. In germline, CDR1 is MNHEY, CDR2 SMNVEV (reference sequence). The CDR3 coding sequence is TGTGCCAGGAACCTAATCCAGGCTGGTGGCTACACCTTC. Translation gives CARNLIQAGGYTF.

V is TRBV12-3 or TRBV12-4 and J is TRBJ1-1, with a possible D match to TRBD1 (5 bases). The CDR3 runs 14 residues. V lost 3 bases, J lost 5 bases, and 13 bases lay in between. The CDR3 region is CASSFRVSGTEAFF. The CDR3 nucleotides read TGTGCCAGCAGTTTTAGGGTCTCAGGGACTGAAGCTTTCTTT.

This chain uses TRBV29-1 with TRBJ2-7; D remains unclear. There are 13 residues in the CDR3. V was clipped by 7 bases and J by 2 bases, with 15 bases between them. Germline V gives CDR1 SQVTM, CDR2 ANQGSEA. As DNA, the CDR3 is TGCAGCGCCAAGGACCTCTATACCTACGAGCAGTACTTC. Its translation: CSAKDLYTYEQYF.

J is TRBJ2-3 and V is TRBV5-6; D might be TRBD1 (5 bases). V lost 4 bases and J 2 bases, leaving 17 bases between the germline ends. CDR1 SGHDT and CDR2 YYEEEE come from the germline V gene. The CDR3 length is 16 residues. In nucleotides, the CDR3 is TGTGCCAGCAGCACCCAGGTTAAGACAGTCACAGATACGCAGTATTTT. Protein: CASSTQVKTVTDTQYF.

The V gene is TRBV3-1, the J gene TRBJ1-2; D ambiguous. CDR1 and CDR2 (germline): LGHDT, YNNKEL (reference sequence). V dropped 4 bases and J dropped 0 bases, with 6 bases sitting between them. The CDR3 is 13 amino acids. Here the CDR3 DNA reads TGTGCCAGCAGCCGGGCAGCTAACTATGGCTACACCTTC. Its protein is CASSRAANYGYTF.

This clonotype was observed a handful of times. DNA for the CDR3: TGTGCCAGCAGCCAAGTCCAAGAGACCCAGTACTTC. Translated: CASSQVQETQYF. The V gene is TRBV3-1, the J gene TRBJ2-5; D is unclear. From germline, CDR1 is LGHDT and CDR2 YNNKEL (reference sequence). Trimming cost V 1 base and J 1 base, with 1 base left between them. This CDR3 has 12 amino acids.

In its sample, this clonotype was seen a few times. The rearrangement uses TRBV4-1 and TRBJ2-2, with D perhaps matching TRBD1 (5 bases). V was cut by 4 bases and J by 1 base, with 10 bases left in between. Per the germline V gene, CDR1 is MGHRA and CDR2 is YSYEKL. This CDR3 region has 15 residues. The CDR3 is CASSPRALNTGELFF. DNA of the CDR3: TGCGCCAGCAGCCCCAGGGCCTTGAACACCGGGGAGCTGTTTTTT.

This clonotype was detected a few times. The CDR3 spells CASSPPGLRTYEQYF. In DNA form, the CDR3 reads TGTGCCAGCAGTCCACCCGGCCTACGGACCTACGAGCAGTACTTC. This sequence joins TRBV27 and TRBJ2-7; D unresolved. Germline CDR1 MNHEY, CDR2 SMNVEV (reference sequence). V was trimmed by 5 bases and J by 2 bases, leaving 16 bases between them. The CDR3 contains 15 residues.

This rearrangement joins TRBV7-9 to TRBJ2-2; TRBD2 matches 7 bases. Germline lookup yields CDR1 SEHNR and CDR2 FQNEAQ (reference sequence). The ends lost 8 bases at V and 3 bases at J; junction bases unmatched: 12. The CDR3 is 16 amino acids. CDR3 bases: TGTGCCAGCGTAGGGAGGGACCCGAAGGACACCGGGGAGCTGTTTTTT. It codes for CASVGRDPKDTGELFF.

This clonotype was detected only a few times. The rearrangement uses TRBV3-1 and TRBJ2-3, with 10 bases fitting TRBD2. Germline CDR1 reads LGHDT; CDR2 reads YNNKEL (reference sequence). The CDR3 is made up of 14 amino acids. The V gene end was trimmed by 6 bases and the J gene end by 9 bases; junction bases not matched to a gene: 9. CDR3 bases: TGTGCCAGCAGGGGCTCTAGCGGGGGACGAACGCAGTATTTT. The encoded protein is CASRGSSGGRTQYF.

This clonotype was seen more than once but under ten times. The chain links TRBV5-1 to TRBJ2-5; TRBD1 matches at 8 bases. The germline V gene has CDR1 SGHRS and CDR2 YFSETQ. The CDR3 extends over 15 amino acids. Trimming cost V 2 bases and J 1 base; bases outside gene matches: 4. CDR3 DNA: TGCGCCAGCAGCTTAGGACAGGGACCCCAAGAGACCCAGTACTTC. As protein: CASSLGQGPQETQYF.

CDR3 amino acids: CASSPGTGGDGYTF. CDR3 nucleotide sequence: TGTGCCAGCAGCCCCGGGACAGGGGGCGATGGCTACACCTTC. The chain recombines TRBV11-2 with TRBJ1-2, with 12 bases lining up with TRBD1. J gave up 6 bases and V 5 bases, and 4 bases lay outside the gene matches. This CDR3 spans 14 amino acids. Germline V CDR1 and CDR2: SGHAT, FQNNGV.

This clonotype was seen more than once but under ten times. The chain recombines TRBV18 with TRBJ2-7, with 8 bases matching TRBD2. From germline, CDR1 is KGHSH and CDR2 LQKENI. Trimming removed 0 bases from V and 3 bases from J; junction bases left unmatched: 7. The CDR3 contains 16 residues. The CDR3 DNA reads TGTGCCAGCTCACCACCAATAGCGGGGAATCTCTACGAGCAGTACTTC. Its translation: CASSPPIAGNLYEQYF. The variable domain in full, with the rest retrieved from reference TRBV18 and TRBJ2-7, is NAGVMQNPRHLVRRRGQEARLRCSPMKGHSHVYWYRQLPEEGLKFMVYLQKENIIDESGMPKERFSAEFPKEGPSILRIQQVVRGDSAAYFCASSPPIAGNLYEQYFGPGTRLTVT.

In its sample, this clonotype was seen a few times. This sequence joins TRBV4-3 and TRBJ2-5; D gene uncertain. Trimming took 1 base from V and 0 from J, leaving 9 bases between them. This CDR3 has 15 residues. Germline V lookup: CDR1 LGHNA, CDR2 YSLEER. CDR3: CASSQGVGYQETQYF. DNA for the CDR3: TGCGCCAGCAGCCAAGGGGTCGGATACCAAGAGACCCAGTACTTC.

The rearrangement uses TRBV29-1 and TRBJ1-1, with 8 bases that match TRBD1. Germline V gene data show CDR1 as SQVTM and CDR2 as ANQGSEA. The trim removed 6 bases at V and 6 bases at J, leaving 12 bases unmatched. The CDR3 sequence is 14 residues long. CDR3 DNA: TGCAGCGTGAATAACCCAGGGGGCGCATCTGAAGCTTTCTTT. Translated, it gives CSVNNPGGASEAFF. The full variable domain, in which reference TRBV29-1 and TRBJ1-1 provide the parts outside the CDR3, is SAVISQKPSRDICQRGTSLTIQCQVDSQVTMMFWYRQQPGQSLTLIATANQGSEATYESGFVIDKFPISRPNLTFSTLTVSNMSPEDSSIYLCSVNNPGGASEAFFGQGTRLTVV.

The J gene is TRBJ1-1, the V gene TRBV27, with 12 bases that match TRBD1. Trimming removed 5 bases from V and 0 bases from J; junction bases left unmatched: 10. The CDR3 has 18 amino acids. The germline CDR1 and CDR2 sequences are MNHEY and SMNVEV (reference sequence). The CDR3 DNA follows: TGTGCCAGCAGTCCTAGGGCCGGGACAGGGGGCGTGAACACTGAAGCTTTCTTT. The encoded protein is CASSPRAGTGGVNTEAFF.

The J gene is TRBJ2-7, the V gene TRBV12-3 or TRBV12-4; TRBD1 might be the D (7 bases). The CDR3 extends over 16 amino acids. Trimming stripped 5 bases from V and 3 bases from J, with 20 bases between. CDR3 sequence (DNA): TGTGCCAGCAGTCTCGGGCCCGGCAGGGGGGACTACGAGCAGTACTTC. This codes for CASSLGPGRGDYEQYF.

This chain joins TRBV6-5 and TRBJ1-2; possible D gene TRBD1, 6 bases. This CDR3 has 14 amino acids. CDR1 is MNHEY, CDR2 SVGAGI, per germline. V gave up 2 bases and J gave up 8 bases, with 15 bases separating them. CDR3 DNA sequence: TGTGCCAGCAGTTACGAAGGGGGGCCAGGGGGCTACACCTTC. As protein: CASSYEGGPGGYTF.

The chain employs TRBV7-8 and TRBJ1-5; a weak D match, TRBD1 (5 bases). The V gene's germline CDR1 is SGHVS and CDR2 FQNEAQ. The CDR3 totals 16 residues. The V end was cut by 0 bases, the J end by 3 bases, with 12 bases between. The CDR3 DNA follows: TGTGCCAGCAGCTTAGCGCCAGGGACGGTCAATCAGCCCCAGCATTTT. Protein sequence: CASSLAPGTVNQPQHF.

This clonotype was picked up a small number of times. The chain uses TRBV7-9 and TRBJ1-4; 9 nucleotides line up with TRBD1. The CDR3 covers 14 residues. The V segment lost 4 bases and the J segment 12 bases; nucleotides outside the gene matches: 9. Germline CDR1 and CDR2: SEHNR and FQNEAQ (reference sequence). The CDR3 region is CASSWGQGVKELFF. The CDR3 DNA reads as TGTGCCAGCAGCTGGGGACAGGGAGTGAAGGAACTGTTTTTT.

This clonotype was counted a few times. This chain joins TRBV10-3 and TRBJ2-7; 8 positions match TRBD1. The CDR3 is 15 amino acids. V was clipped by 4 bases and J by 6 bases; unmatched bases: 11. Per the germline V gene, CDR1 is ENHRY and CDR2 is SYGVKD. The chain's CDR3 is CAISVSGTGTSEQYF. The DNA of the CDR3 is TGTGCCATCAGTGTCAGTGGGACAGGCACCTCCGAGCAGTACTTC.

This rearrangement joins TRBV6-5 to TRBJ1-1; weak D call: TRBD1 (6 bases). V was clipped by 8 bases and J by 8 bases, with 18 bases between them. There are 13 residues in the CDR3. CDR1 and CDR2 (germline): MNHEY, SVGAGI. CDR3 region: CASGVRDTTEAFF. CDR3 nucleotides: TGTGCCAGCGGTGTCCGGGACACCACCGAAGCTTTCTTT.

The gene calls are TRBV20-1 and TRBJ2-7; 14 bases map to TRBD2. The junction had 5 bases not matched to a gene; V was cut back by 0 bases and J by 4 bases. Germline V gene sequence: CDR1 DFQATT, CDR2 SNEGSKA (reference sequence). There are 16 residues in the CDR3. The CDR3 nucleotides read TGCAGTGCTAGAGAAGGGACTAGCGGGAGTTGGTACGAGCAGTACTTC. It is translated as CSAREGTSGSWYEQYF.

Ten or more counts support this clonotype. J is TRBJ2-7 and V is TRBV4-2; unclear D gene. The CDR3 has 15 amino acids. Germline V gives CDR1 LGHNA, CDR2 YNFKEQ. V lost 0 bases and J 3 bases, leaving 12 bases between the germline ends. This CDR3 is CASSQEGGRIYEQYF. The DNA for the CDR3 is TGTGCCAGCAGCCAAGAAGGTGGCAGAATCTACGAGCAGTACTTC.

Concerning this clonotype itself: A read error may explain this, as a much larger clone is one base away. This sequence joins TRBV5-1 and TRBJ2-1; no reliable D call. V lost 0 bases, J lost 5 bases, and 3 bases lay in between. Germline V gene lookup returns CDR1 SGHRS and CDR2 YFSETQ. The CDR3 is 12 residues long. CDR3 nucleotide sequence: TGCGCCAGCAGCTTGGCAGACAATGAGCAGTTCTTC. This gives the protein CASSLADNEQFF.

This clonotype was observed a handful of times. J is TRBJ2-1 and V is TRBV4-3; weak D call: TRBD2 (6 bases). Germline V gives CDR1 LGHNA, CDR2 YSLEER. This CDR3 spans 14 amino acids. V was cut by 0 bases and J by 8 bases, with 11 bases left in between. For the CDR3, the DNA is TGCGCCAGCAGCCAAGATGCGGGGTGGGATGAGCAGTTCTTC. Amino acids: CASSQDAGWDEQFF.

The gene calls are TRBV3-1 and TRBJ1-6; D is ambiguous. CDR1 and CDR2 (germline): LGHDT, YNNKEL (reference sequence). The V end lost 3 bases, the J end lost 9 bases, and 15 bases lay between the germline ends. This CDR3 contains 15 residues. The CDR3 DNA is TGTGCCAGCAGCCATCGGAACGGAGGATTTTCACCCCTCCACTTT. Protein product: CASSHRNGGFSPLHF. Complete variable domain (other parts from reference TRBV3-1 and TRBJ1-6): DTAVSQTPKYLVTQMGNDKSIKCEQNLGHDTMYWYKQDSKKFLKIMFSYNNKELIINETVPNRFSPKSPDKAHLNLHINSLELGDSAVYFCASSHRNGGFSPLHFGNGTRLTVT.

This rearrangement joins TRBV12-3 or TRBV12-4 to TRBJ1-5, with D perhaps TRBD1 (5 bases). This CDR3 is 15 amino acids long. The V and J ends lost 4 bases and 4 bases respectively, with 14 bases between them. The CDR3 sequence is CASSWDGVRNQPQHF. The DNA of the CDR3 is TGTGCCAGCAGTTGGGACGGAGTACGAAATCAGCCCCAGCATTTT.

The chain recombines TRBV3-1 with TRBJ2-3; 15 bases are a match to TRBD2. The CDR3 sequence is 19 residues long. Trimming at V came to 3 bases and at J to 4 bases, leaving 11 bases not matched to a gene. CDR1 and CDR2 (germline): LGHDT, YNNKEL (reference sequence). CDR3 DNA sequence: TGTGCCAGCAGCCAGAGGGGACTAGCGGGGGGAACTAGCCCAGATACGCAGTATTTT. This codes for CASSQRGLAGGTSPDTQYF.